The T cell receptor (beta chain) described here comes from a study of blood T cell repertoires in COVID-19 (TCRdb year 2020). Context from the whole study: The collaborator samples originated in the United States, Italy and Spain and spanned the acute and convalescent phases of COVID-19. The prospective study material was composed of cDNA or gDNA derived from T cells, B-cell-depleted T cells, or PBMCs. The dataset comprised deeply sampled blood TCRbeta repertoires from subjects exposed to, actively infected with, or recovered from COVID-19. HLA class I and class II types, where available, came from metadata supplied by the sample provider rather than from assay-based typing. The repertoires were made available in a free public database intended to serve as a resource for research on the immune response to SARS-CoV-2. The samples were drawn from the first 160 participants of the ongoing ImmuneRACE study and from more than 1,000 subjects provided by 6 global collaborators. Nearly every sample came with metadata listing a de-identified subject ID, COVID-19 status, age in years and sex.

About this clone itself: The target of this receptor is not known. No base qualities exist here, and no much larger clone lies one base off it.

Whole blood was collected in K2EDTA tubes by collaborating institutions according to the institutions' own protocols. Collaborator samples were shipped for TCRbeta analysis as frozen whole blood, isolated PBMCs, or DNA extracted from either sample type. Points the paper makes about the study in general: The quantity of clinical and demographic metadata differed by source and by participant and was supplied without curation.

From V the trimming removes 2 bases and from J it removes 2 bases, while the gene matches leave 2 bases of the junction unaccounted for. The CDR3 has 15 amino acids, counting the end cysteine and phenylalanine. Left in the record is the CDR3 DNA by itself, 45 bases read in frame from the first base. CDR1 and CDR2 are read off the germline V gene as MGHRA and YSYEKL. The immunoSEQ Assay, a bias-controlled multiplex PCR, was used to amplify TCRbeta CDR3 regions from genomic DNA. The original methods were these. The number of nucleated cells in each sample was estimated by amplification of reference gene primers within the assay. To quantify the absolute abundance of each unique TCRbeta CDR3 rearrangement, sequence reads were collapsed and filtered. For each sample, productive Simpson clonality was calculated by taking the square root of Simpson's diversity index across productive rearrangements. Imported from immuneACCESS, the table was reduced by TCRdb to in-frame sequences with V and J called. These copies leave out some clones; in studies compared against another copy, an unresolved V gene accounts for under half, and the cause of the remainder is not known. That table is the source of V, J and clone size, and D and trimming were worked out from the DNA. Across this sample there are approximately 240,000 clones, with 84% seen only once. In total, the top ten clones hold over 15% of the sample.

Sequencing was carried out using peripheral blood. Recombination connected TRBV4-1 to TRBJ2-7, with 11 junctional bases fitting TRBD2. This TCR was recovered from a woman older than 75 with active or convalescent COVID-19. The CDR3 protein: CASSQQLAGAYEQYF. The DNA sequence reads TGCGCCAGCAGCCAACAACTAGCGGGGGCCTACGAGCAGTACTTC.